This T cell receptor beta chain was sequenced in a study of blood T cells in healthy people across ages. As regards this clonotype: The CDR3 does not end in the conserved phenylalanine or tryptophan, so this is likely a read error.

Germline V lookup: CDR1 MNHNS, CDR2 SASEGT. This CDR3 comprises 14 residues. V gave up 4 bases and J gave up 5 bases; unmatched junction bases: 4. Through a sample-barcoded 5' primer and a J-beta primer mix, a second PCR was run for roughly 7 to 12 cycles. TCRdb itself ran the 5' RACE reads through MiXCR, one entry per CDR3 protein. The sample has approximately 580,000 distinct CDR3 sequences; around 24% are singletons. These sequences were also reported in another study, on T cells of mothers and their children.

Specimen: blood. The receptor's source is a boy under 18 in good health. The genes are TRBV6-1 and TRBJ1-1; 10 positions match TRBD1. The DNA of the CDR3 is TGTGCCAGCAGTGGGACAGGGGGACGGACTGAAGCTTTCTCT. Its protein product is CASSGTGGRTEAFS.